These 26 T cell receptor beta chains originate from one sample sequenced in a study of graft-versus-host responses after intestinal transplantation. The antigens these receptors bind are not known. Here immunoSEQ multiplex PCR was the method, and the copy in TCRdb shows in-frame clones only, minus some. Of 60,000 to 80,000 clones listed, roughly 87% are singletons. The sample in question was unstimulated CD8+ T cells sorted from spleen or lymph node cells, obtained before intestinal transplant. Receptors were obtained from a human donor who received an intestinal transplant.

The chain employs TRBV2 and TRBJ2-1; D is possibly TRBD2 (5 bases). The ends were cut back, 5 bases at V and 0 bases at J, with 17 bases in the middle. Germline CDR1 reads SNHLY; CDR2 reads FYNNEI. CDR3 length equals 17 residues. In DNA, the CDR3 is TGTGCCAGCAGTCCAAGGGCGGGCGTCAGCTCCTACAATGAGCAGTTCTTC. Its translation is CASSPRAGVSSYNEQFF. Full variable domain (remainder filled in from reference TRBV2 and TRBJ2-1): EPEVTQTPSHQVTQMGQEVILRCVPISNHLYFYWYRQILGQKVEFLVSFYNNEISEKSEIFDDQFSVERPDGSNFTLKIRSTKLEDSAMYFCASSPRAGVSSYNEQFFGPGTRLTVL.

V gene TRBV27 combines with J gene TRBJ1-5, with D unresolved. The CDR3 runs 12 residues. CDR1 and CDR2 (germline): MNHEY, SMNVEV (reference sequence). Trimming pared 3 bases from V and 4 bases from J, leaving 4 bases between. CDR3 nucleotides: TGTGCCAGCAGTTTTCAGAATCAGCCCCAGCATTTT. This encodes CASSFQNQPQHF.

The CDR3 DNA reads as TGCGCCAGCAGTGATTCCGGGACAGGGAGAGGGAACACTGAAGCTTTCTTT. It encodes CASSDSGTGRGNTEAFF. The chain joins TRBV10-2 to TRBJ1-1; 9 bases map to TRBD1. The germline gives CDR1 WSHSY, CDR2 SAAADI. The CDR3 is 17 residues long. Germline trimming cut 3 bases from V and 1 base from J; bases unmatched to any gene: 9.

The CDR3 DNA reads as TGTGCCAGCAGCCCAAGCCGGGACAGCTATAATTCACCCCTCCACTTT. Protein: CASSPSRDSYNSPLHF. The chain recombines TRBV7-6 with TRBJ1-6; 7 bases agree with TRBD1. V was clipped by 5 bases and J by 3 bases; unmatched bases: 7. CDR3 size: 16 residues. Germline assignment: CDR1 SGHVS and CDR2 FNYEAQ.

This clone was seen a single time. The genes are TRBV27 and TRBJ1-5; tentative D call: TRBD1 (6 bases). CDR3 size: 18 residues. Looked up from germline, CDR1 is MNHEY and CDR2 is SMNVEV (reference sequence). V dropped 5 bases and J dropped 6 bases, with 26 bases sitting between them. CDR3 sequence (DNA): TGTGCCAGCAGTCCCCCGACACGATGGTGGGGGCTTGGTCAGCCCCAGCATTTT. Translation: CASSPPTRWWGLGQPQHF.

This chain joins TRBV9 and TRBJ2-2; perhaps TRBD2 as D (7 bases). Germline CDR1 is SGDLS and CDR2 is YYNGEE. This CDR3 has 16 amino acids. The ends were cut back, 0 bases at V and 5 bases at J, with 14 bases in the middle. CDR3 nucleotides: TGTGCCAGCAGCGTAGTTGGGGGGGCAAGGACCGGGGAGCTGTTTTTT. It translates to CASSVVGGARTGELFF.

The chain combines TRBV5-4 with TRBJ2-5; 9 bases are a match to TRBD1. The length of the CDR3 is 17 residues. Germline V gives CDR1 SGHNT, CDR2 YYREEE (reference sequence). V lost 2 bases, J lost 5 bases, and 13 bases stayed unmatched. This CDR3 reads CASSFVGEDRGWETQYF. In DNA form, the CDR3 reads TGTGCCAGCAGCTTTGTCGGTGAGGACAGGGGTTGGGAGACCCAGTACTTC.

J is TRBJ2-2 and V is TRBV11-2; D remains ambiguous. Trimming removed 5 bases at V and 7 bases at J, with 14 bases between. This CDR3 contains 14 residues. Looked up from germline, CDR1 is SGHAT and CDR2 is FQNNGV. The CDR3 region has the DNA TGTGCCAGCAGCCGATTGAACAAAAACGGGGAGCTGTTTTTT. Residues: CASSRLNKNGELFF.

The chain joins TRBV7-2 to TRBJ2-1; TRBD2 matches at 7 bases. Germline lookup yields CDR1 SGHTA and CDR2 FQGNSA. Unmatched junction bases numbered 8, after V lost 5 bases and J lost 4 bases. The CDR3 runs 15 residues. CDR3 in DNA: TGTGCCAGCAGCCCTGCACCAGCGGGATACAATGAGCAGTTCTTC. Protein sequence: CASSPAPAGYNEQFF.

The V call is TRBV6-5, the J call TRBJ2-7, with 10 bases identical to TRBD2. Germline trimming cut 7 bases from V and 5 bases from J; bases unmatched to any gene: 8. This CDR3 region has 14 residues. CDR1 is MNHEY, CDR2 SVGAGI, per germline. CDR3: CASKGLAAFHEQYF. CDR3 sequence (DNA): TGTGCCAGCAAAGGACTAGCGGCCTTCCACGAGCAGTACTTC.

V and J are TRBV13 and TRBJ2-3; the D gene is possibly TRBD1 (5 bases). The CDR3 extends over 15 amino acids. V was clipped by 1 base and J by 5 bases, with 13 bases between them. Per the germline V gene, CDR1 is PRHDT and CDR2 is FYEKMQ (reference sequence). In DNA form, the CDR3 reads TGTGCCAGCAGCTTAGTGGGTGGGGCCCGAGATACGCAGTATTTT. Protein: CASSLVGGARDTQYF.

This chain connects TRBV9 to TRBJ2-2, with D unclear. The germline V gene encodes CDR1 SGDLS and CDR2 YYNGEE. V was cut by 4 bases and J by 1 base, with 14 bases left in between. This CDR3 spans 16 amino acids. The DNA for the CDR3 is TGTGCCAGCAGCCCCCGACTGACGGGGAACACCGGGGAGCTGTTTTTT. It translates to CASSPRLTGNTGELFF.

The V and J genes are TRBV5-1 and TRBJ2-1; 8 nucleotides line up with TRBD1. V lost 1 base to trimming and J lost 7 bases; unmatched junction nucleotides: 10. From germline, CDR1 is SGHRS and CDR2 YFSETQ. The length of the CDR3 is 16 residues. CDR3 DNA sequence: TGCGCCAGCAGCTTGACAGGGACAGGAAGGGGTAATGAGCAGTTCTTC. It codes for CASSLTGTGRGNEQFF.

The J gene is TRBJ2-2, the V gene TRBV7-8, with 10 nucleotides matching TRBD2. Germline values: CDR1 SGHVS, CDR2 FQNEAQ. CDR3 size: 16 residues. After removal of 5 bases from V and 6 bases from J, the junction contained 9 bases not matched to a gene. In nucleotides, the CDR3 is TGTGCCAGCAGCGATCCGAGCGGGGGGGCCCCCGGGGAGCTGTTTTTT. Translation gives CASSDPSGGAPGELFF.

Concerning this clone: Other nucleotide sequences in the sample specify the same CDR3. The chain carries TRBV7-9 and TRBJ2-1; tentative D call: TRBD2 (5 bases). Trimming left V 1 base short and J 0 bases short, with 10 bases between. The germline gives CDR1 SEHNR, CDR2 FQNEAQ (reference sequence). The CDR3 runs to 16 residues. The CDR3 is CASSLGPGSSYNEQFF. CDR3 DNA: TGTGCCAGCAGCTTAGGGCCGGGGTCCTCCTACAATGAGCAGTTCTTC.

The chain employs TRBV10-3 and TRBJ2-1, with TRBD2 matching over 7 bases. CDR3 length: 16 residues. CDR1 and CDR2 (germline): ENHRY, SYGVKD. The V gene end was trimmed by 3 bases and the J gene end by 2 bases; junction bases not matched to a gene: 7. CDR3 DNA: TGTGCCATCAGTGAAAGGGACTACCTGCCCTACAATGAGCAGTTCTTC. This codes for CAISERDYLPYNEQFF.

This chain's CDR3 is CASSDFPLSGGTTYEQYF. CDR3 DNA sequence: TGTGCCAGCAGTGATTTCCCCCTAAGCGGGGGGACTACCTACGAGCAGTACTTC. The rearrangement joins TRBV2 to TRBJ2-5; 9 bases agree with TRBD2. The end of the DNA aligns better with TRBJ2-7, so the J call may be wrong. From germline, CDR1 is SNHLY and CDR2 FYNNEI. The CDR3 runs to 18 residues.

The chain recombines TRBV9 with TRBJ1-4, with 7 positions matching TRBD1. The length of the CDR3 is 15 residues. J was trimmed by 7 bases and V by 3 bases; bases with no gene match: 9. The V gene's germline CDR1 is SGDLS and CDR2 YYNGEE. The DNA for the CDR3 is TGTGCCAGCAGCGCCTCGGGAAACAGGGGTGAAAAACTGTTTTTT. Its protein product is CASSASGNRGEKLFF. The complete variable domain, with remaining parts taken from reference TRBV9 and TRBJ1-4, reads DSGVTQTPKHLITATGQRVTLRCSPRSGDLSVYWYQQSLDQGLQFLIQYYNGEERAKGNILERFSAQQFPDLHSELNLSSLELGDSALYFCASSASGNRGEKLFFGSGTQLSVL.

This clone was counted a single time. The CDR3 DNA sequence: TGTGCCAGCAGCACAGCTGGGGGGTACACAGATACGCAGTATTTT. As protein: CASSTAGGYTDTQYF. The chain employs TRBV7-9 and TRBJ2-3, with D maybe TRBD2 (6 bases). Trimming stripped 5 bases from V and 2 bases from J, with 14 bases between. The germline V gene encodes CDR1 SEHNR and CDR2 FQNEAQ (reference sequence). There are 15 residues in the CDR3.

CDR3 DNA: TGTGCCAGCAGCCCTACTAGCGGGGGGACCTACGAGCAGTACTTC. Its protein product is CASSPTSGGTYEQYF. This chain uses TRBV7-9 with TRBJ2-7, with 12 nucleotides matching TRBD2. The CDR3 is 15 amino acids. Germline CDR1 is SEHNR and CDR2 is FQNEAQ (reference sequence). V lost 5 bases to trimming and J lost 2 bases; unmatched junction nucleotides: 4.

In its sample, this clone was seen a few times. This sequence joins TRBV7-9 and TRBJ1-1, with unresolved D. The ends were cut back, 11 bases at V and 0 bases at J, with 10 bases in the middle. CDR1 is SEHNR, CDR2 FQNEAQ, per germline (reference sequence). This CDR3 is built from 12 residues. The CDR3 DNA is TGTGCCGGGCAGATCATGAACACTGAAGCTTTCTTT. Protein sequence: CAGQIMNTEAFF.

The chain couples TRBV7-8 to TRBJ2-1, with 12 nucleotides matching TRBD2. From germline, CDR1 is SGHVS and CDR2 FQNEAQ. V lost 0 bases and J lost 7; bases outside the gene matches: 4. This CDR3 has 16 amino acids. The CDR3 sequence is CASSLAYGLAGNEQFF. The CDR3 nucleotides read TGTGCCAGCAGCTTAGCGTATGGACTAGCGGGGAATGAGCAGTTCTTC.

This chain joins TRBV27 and TRBJ1-6; the D is unclear. The CDR3 has 13 amino acids. Germline CDR1 reads MNHEY; CDR2 reads SMNVEV (reference sequence). V lost 3 bases to trimming and J lost 7 bases, with 7 bases between them. CDR3 amino acids: CASSLFENSPLHF. CDR3 nucleotide sequence: TGTGCCAGCAGTTTGTTTGAGAATTCACCCCTCCACTTT.

This rearrangement joins TRBV5-4 to TRBJ2-1; 8 positions agree with TRBD2. Trimming at V came to 4 bases and at J to 6 bases, leaving 15 bases not matched to a gene. The germline CDR1 and CDR2 sequences are SGHNT and YYREEE (reference sequence). The length of the CDR3 is 17 residues. CDR3 nucleotides: TGTGCCAGCAGCCCCCGGGGGAGCGGGGGACTATCCAATGAGCAGTTCTTC. Its protein product is CASSPRGSGGLSNEQFF.

This rearrangement joins TRBV7-9 to TRBJ1-1; D is unclear. Germline lookup yields CDR1 SEHNR and CDR2 FQNEAQ (reference sequence). The CDR3 extends over 14 amino acids. V was cut by 3 bases and J by 1 base, with 9 bases left in between. CDR3 nucleotides: TGTGCCAGCAGCTTCGGCAGGTCGAACACTGAAGCTTTCTTT. Translation: CASSFGRSNTEAFF.

V usage is TRBV5-5 and J usage is TRBJ2-1, with 10 bases identical to TRBD2. Losses at the gene ends were 3 bases for V and 4 bases for J; bases not matched to a gene: 4. This CDR3 comprises 15 residues. Germline V lookup: CDR1 SGHKS, CDR2 YYEKEE (reference sequence). In nucleotides, the CDR3 is TGTGCCAGCAGCTACCTAGCGGGGGTTTACAATGAGCAGTTCTTC. It yields the protein CASSYLAGVYNEQFF.